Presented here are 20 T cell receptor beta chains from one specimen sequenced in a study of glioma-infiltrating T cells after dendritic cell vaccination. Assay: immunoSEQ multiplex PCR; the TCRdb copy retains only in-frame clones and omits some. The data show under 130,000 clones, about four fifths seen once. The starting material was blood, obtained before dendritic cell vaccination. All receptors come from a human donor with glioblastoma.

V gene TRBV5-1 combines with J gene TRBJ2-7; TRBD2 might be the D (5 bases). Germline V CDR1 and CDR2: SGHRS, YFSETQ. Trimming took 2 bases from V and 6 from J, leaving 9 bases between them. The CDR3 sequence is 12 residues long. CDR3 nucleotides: TGCGCCAGCAGCTTTACTACTAGCGAGCAGTACTTC. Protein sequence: CASSFTTSEQYF. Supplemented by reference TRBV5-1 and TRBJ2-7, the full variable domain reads KAGVTQTPRYLIKTRGQQVTLSCSPISGHRSVSWYQQTPGQGLQFLFEYFSETQRNKGNFPGRFSGRQFSNSRSEMNVSTLELGDSALYLCASSFTTSEQYFGPGTRLTVT.

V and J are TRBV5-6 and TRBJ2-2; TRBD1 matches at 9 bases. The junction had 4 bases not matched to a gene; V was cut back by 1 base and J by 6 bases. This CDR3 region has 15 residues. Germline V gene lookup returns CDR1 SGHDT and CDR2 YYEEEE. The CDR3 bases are TGTGCCAGCAGCTTGCACAGGGGGCGGGCCGGGGAGCTGTTTTTT. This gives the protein CASSLHRGRAGELFF.

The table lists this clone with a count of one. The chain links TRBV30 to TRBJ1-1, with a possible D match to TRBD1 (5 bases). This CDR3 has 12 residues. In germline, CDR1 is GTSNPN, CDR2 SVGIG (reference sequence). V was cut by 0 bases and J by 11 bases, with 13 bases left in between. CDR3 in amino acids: CAWSVGGGFAFF. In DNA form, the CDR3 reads TGTGCCTGGAGTGTAGGTGGGGGGTTTGCTTTCTTT.

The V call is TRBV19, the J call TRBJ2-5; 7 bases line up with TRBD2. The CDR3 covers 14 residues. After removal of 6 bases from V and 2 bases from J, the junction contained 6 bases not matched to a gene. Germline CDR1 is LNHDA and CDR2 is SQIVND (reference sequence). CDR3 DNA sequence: TGTGCCAGTAGCGGGTCGGGGGGTCAAGAGACCCAGTACTTC. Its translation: CASSGSGGQETQYF.

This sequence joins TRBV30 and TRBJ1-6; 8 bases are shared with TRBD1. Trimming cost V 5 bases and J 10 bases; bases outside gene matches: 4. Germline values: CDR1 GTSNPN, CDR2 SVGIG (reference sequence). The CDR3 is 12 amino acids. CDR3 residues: CAWDRGESPLHF. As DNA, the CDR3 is TGTGCCTGGGACAGGGGCGAATCACCCCTCCACTTT.

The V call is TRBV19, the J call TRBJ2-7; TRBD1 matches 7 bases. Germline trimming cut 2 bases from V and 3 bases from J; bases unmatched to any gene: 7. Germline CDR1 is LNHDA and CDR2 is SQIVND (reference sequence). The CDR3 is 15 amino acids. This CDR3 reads CASSIRQGYLYEQYF. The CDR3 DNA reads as TGTGCCAGTAGTATACGACAGGGTTATCTCTACGAGCAGTACTTC.

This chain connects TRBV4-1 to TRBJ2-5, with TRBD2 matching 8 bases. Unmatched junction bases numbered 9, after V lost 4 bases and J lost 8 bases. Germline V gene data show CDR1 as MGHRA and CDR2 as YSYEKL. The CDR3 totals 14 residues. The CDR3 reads CASSRAGATVTQYF. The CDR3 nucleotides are TGCGCCAGCAGCCGAGCGGGGGCCACGGTAACCCAGTACTTC.

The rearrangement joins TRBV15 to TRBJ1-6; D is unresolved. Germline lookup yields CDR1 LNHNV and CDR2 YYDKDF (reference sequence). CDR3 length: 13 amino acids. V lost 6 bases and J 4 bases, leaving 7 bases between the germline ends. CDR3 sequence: CATRQEYNSPLHF. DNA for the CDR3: TGTGCCACCAGGCAGGAATATAATTCACCCCTCCACTTT.

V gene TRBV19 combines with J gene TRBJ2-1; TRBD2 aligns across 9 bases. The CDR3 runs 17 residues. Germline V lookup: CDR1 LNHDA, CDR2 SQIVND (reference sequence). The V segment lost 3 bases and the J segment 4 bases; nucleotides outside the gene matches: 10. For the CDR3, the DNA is TGTGCCAGTAGTATTGGGCCGGGCGGGGGGGTATACAATGAGCAGTTCTTC. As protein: CASSIGPGGGVYNEQFF.

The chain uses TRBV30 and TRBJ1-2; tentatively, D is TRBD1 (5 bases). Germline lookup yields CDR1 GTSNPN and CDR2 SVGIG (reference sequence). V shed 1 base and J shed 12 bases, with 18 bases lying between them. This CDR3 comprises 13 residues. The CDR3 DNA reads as TGTGCCTGGAGTGCATCCTTCGGGGGTTTCGACACCTTC. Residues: CAWSASFGGFDTF.

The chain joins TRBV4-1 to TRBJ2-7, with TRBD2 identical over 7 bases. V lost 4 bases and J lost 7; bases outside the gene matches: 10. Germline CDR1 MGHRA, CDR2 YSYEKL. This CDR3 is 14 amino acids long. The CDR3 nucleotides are TGCGCCAGCAGCCTTCGGGGGGACGCGAGGGAGCAGTACTTC. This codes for CASSLRGDAREQYF.

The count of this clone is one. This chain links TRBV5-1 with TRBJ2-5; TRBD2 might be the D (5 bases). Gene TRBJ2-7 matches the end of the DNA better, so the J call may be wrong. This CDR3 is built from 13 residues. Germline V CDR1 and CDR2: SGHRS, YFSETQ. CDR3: CASSPGGGYEQYF. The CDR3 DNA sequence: TGCGCCAGCAGCCCAGGAGGCGGCTACGAGCAGTACTTC.

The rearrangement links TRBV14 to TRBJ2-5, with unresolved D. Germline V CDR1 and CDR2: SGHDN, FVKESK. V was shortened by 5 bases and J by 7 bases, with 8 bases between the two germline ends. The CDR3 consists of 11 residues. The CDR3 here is CASSAAGTQYF. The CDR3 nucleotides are TGTGCCAGCAGCGCCGCAGGGACCCAGTACTTC.

CDR3 amino acids: CASSLGQRTDTQYF. CDR3 nucleotides: TGCGCCAGCAGCTTGGGACAGCGCACAGATACGCAGTATTTT. The genes are TRBV5-1 and TRBJ2-3, with a possible D match to TRBD1 (5 bases). Trimming pared 0 bases from V and 1 base from J, leaving 6 bases between. Germline V CDR1 and CDR2: SGHRS, YFSETQ. The CDR3 has 14 residues.

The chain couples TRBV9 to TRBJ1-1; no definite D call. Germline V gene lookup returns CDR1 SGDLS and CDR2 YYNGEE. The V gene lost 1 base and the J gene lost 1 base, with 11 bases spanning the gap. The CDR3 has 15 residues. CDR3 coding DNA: TGTGCCAGCAGCGTAATTGGGCAAACGAACACTGAAGCTTTCTTT. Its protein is CASSVIGQTNTEAFF.

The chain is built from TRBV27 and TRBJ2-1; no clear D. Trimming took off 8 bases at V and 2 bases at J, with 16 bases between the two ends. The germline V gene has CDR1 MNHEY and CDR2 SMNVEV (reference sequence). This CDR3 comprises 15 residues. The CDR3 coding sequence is TGTGCCAGCTTCCAGTTCCCCTCCCCCTACAATGAGCAGTTCTTC. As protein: CASFQFPSPYNEQFF.

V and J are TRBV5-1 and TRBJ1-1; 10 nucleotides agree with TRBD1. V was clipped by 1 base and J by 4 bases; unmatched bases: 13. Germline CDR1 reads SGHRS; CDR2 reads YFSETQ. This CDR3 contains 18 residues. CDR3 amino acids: CASSLRRGDRGLGTEAFF. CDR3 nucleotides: TGCGCCAGCAGCTTGCGAAGGGGGGACAGGGGATTGGGCACTGAAGCTTTCTTT.

The CDR3, as DNA: TGTGCCAGCAGTTACCGGGCCTACAATGAGCAGTTCTTC. Translated: CASSYRAYNEQFF. The V call is TRBV6-7, the J call TRBJ2-1; D is unclear. TRBV6-7 is reported as an ORF; its role is uncertain. Trimming left V 2 bases short and J 2 bases short, with 4 bases between. The CDR3 is 13 amino acids.

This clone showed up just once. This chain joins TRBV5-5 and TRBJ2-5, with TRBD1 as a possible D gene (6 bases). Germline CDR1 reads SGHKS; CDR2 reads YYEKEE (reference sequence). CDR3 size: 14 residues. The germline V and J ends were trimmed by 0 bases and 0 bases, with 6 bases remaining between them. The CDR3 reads CASSLEGDQETQYF. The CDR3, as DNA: TGTGCCAGCAGCTTGGAGGGGGACCAAGAGACCCAGTACTTC.

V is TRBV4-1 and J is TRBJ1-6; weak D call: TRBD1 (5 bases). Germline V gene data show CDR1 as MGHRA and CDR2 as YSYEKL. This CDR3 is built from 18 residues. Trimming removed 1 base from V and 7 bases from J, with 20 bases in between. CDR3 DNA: TGCGCCAGCAGCCAAGGGTTTGTTCAAGGGACTGGGAATTCACCCCTCCACTTT. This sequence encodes CASSQGFVQGTGNSPLHF.